This entry lists 24 T cell receptor beta chains sequenced from one sample in a study of T cell responses to AZD1222 COVID-19 vaccine. Clones were sequenced by immunoSEQ multiplex PCR, and TCRdb holds only the in-frame ones, with some missing. The data contain 85,000 to 130,000 clones, more than 75% of them singletons. The sequencing here drew on peripheral blood, taken 28 days after the second dose of the MenACWY control vaccine. These receptors were collected from an adult who received the MenACWY meningococcal vaccine as a control.

The chain combines TRBV2 with TRBJ2-1; 9 bases fit TRBD2. Germline lookup yields CDR1 SNHLY and CDR2 FYNNEI. V was pared by 5 bases and J by 7 bases, with 9 bases of the junction left unmatched. This CDR3 region has 15 residues. Here the CDR3 reads CASSTGLARENEQFF. The CDR3 DNA reads TGTGCCAGCAGTACGGGACTAGCACGGGAAAATGAGCAGTTCTTC. The whole variable domain, filled in from reference TRBV2 and TRBJ2-1, reads EPEVTQTPSHQVTQMGQEVILRCVPISNHLYFYWYRQILGQKVEFLVSFYNNEISEKSEIFDDQFSVERPDGSNFTLKIRSTKLEDSAMYFCASSTGLARENEQFFGPGTRLTVL.

The V call is TRBV5-4, the J call TRBJ1-2, with D unresolved. The V end was cut by 2 bases, the J end by 6 bases, with 8 bases between. This CDR3 spans 12 amino acids. The germline CDR1 and CDR2 sequences are SGHNT and YYREEE (reference sequence). The CDR3 coding sequence is TGTGCCAGCAGCTTCACACCGGATGGCTACACCTTC. The encoded protein is CASSFTPDGYTF.

The V gene is TRBV28, the J gene TRBJ2-1; 8 positions agree with TRBD2. Germline lookup yields CDR1 MDHEN and CDR2 SYDVKM. There are 16 residues in the CDR3. The trim removed 6 bases at V and 4 bases at J, leaving 11 bases unmatched. In nucleotides, the CDR3 is TGTGCCAGCAGCACCCTCTCAGCGGGGGATTACAATGAGCAGTTCTTC. Encoded protein: CASSTLSAGDYNEQFF.

This clone was picked up one time. The chain has TRBV12-3 or TRBV12-4 and TRBJ1-2, with D unresolved. V lost 6 bases and J 1 base, leaving 9 bases between the germline ends. The CDR3 runs to 13 residues. Here the CDR3 reads CASSLLSNYGYTF. The CDR3 DNA reads as TGTGCCAGCAGCCTGCTTAGTAACTATGGCTACACCTTC.

Concerning this clone itself: Other DNA sequences of this sample code for an identical CDR3. The chain links TRBV7-9 to TRBJ1-1; D is ambiguous. Germline-derived CDR1 and CDR2 are SEHNR and FQNEAQ (reference sequence). This CDR3 contains 11 residues. The V gene lost 5 bases and the J gene lost 5 bases, with 6 bases spanning the gap. The DNA of the CDR3 is TGTGCCAGCAGCCTAGGGACTGAAGCTTTCTTT. It is translated as CASSLGTEAFF.

This clone appeared a few times. The rearrangement links TRBV6-1 to TRBJ1-4, with 9 bases aligning to TRBD1. Trimming removed 2 bases from V and 5 bases from J; junction bases left unmatched: 6. The CDR3 length is 16 residues. CDR1 is MNHNS and CDR2 is SASEGT in the germline V gene. CDR3 nucleotides: TGTGCCAGCAGTGAATCGGAGGGGACAGGGAATGAAAAACTGTTTTTT. It is translated as CASSESEGTGNEKLFF.

This clone occurred once. V and J are TRBV3-1 (or the pseudogene TRBV3-2) and TRBJ2-1, with 9 bases aligning to TRBD1. The CDR3 is 17 amino acids. CDR1 is LGHDT, CDR2 YNNKEL, per germline (reference sequence). The junction had 9 bases not matched to a gene; V was cut back by 0 bases and J by 6 bases. The CDR3 region has the DNA TGTGCCAGCAGCCAAGATCTACAGGGGGCTTTAGTCAATGAGCAGTTCTTC. Protein sequence: CASSQDLQGALVNEQFF.

This clone was seen more than once but under ten times. This chain links TRBV30 with TRBJ2-1; no clear D. Looked up from germline, CDR1 is GTSNPN and CDR2 is SVGIG (reference sequence). Trimming cost V 0 bases and J 10 bases, with 7 bases left between them. This CDR3 region has 11 residues. The CDR3 bases are TGTGCCTGGAGTGTATCTGCGGAGCAGTTCTTC. As protein: CAWSVSAEQFF.

The J gene is TRBJ1-1, the V gene TRBV14; D gene uncertain. The germline V gene encodes CDR1 SGHDN and CDR2 FVKESK. This CDR3 region has 14 residues. Trimming stripped 4 bases from V and 0 bases from J, with 9 bases between. This chain's CDR3 is CASSLPGLNTEAFF. CDR3 DNA: TGTGCCAGCAGCCTTCCGGGATTGAACACTGAAGCTTTCTTT. The full variable domain, its missing parts supplied by reference TRBV14 and TRBJ1-1, is EAGVTQFPSHSVIEKGQTVTLRCDPISGHDNLYWYRRVMGKEIKFLLHFVKESKQDESGMPNNRFLAERTGGTYSTLKVQPAELEDSGVYFCASSLPGLNTEAFFGQGTRLTVV.

The gene calls are TRBV27 and TRBJ2-2; 11 bases are a match to TRBD1. Germline V CDR1 and CDR2: MNHEY, SMNVEV (reference sequence). This CDR3 has 16 amino acids. V was clipped by 6 bases and J by 7 bases; unmatched bases: 10. The CDR3 nucleotides read TGTGCCAGCAGACAGCTCCGGGACAGGGGGGTCGGGGAGCTGTTTTTT. Amino acid sequence: CASRQLRDRGVGELFF.

V gene TRBV6-5 combines with J gene TRBJ2-5; D call uncertain. The CDR3 runs to 14 residues. CDR1 and CDR2 from the germline V gene are MNHEY and SVGAGI. The V end was cut by 11 bases, the J end by 0 bases, with 16 bases between. CDR3 in DNA: TGTGCCTTCGGCGGCGGAACATACCAAGAGACCCAGTACTTC. Translating it yields CAFGGGTYQETQYF.

V and J are TRBV6-2 or TRBV6-3 and TRBJ1-6; D is unclear. V dropped 6 bases and J dropped 9 bases, with 18 bases sitting between them. This CDR3 region has 15 residues. Germline V lookup: CDR1 MNHEY, CDR2 SVGEGT. The CDR3 sequence is CASSSPGRDGSPLHF. CDR3 DNA sequence: TGTGCCAGCAGCTCCCCCGGGAGGGATGGTTCACCCCTCCACTTT.

This clone has more than one count but fewer than ten. This chain links TRBV2 with TRBJ1-1, with no clear D. Trimming took 6 bases from V and 2 from J, leaving 10 bases between them. The germline gives CDR1 SNHLY, CDR2 FYNNEI. The CDR3 is 13 residues long. The chain's CDR3 is CASRRADNTEAFF. DNA of the CDR3: TGTGCCAGCAGGCGGGCTGACAACACTGAAGCTTTCTTT.

This clone was seen a few times. The V gene is TRBV18, the J gene TRBJ2-2; D is tentatively TRBD1 or TRBD2 (5 bases each). The CDR3 contains 18 residues. Trimming stripped 1 base from V and 2 bases from J, with 17 bases between. Germline V gene data show CDR1 as KGHSH and CDR2 as LQKENI. CDR3 bases: TGTGCCAGCTCACCACGTAACCGGCGAGGGGCAAACACCGGGGAGCTGTTTTTT. This gives the protein CASSPRNRRGANTGELFF.

This chain links TRBV7-2 with TRBJ2-2; D gene ambiguous. The V end was cut by 0 bases, the J end by 6 bases, with 8 bases between. CDR3 length: 14 amino acids. The germline V gene has CDR1 SGHTA and CDR2 FQGNSA. CDR3 in amino acids: CASSLASGPGELFF. The CDR3 DNA sequence: TGTGCCAGCAGCTTAGCGTCTGGACCCGGGGAGCTGTTTTTT.

V and J are TRBV19 and TRBJ2-2, with D hard to call. V shed 5 bases and J shed 1 base, with 8 bases lying between them. Looked up from germline, CDR1 is LNHDA and CDR2 is SQIVND (reference sequence). The length of the CDR3 is 14 residues. The CDR3 DNA follows: TGTGCCAGTAGTTGGGCAGGGAACACCGGGGAGCTGTTTTTT. Protein: CASSWAGNTGELFF.

The gene calls are TRBV6-5 and TRBJ1-1, with D possibly being TRBD1 (5 bases). V was pared by 5 bases and J by 5 bases, with 15 bases between. Germline V CDR1 and CDR2: MNHEY, SVGAGI. The CDR3 sequence is 14 residues long. CDR3 coding DNA: TGTGCCAGCAGTCCTCCTGTGGGGGGGACTGAAGCTTTCTTT. This encodes CASSPPVGGTEAFF.

CDR3 sequence (DNA): TGTGCCAGCAGCTCGCCCCGGGACGCGGGCGGGGGTGGACTGTTTTTT. It is translated as CASSSPRDAGGGGLFF. V is TRBV7-2 and J is TRBJ1-4; the D gene is possibly TRBD1 (5 bases). Trimming removed 4 bases at V and 13 bases at J, with 25 bases between. Germline assignment: CDR1 SGHTA and CDR2 FQGNSA. The CDR3 length is 16 residues.

The chain uses TRBV7-3 and TRBJ2-7; TRBD1 aligns across 10 bases. The germline gives CDR1 SGHTA, CDR2 FQGTGA. V shed 5 bases, J shed 4 bases, and the junction held 17 bases outside the gene matches. This CDR3 is 18 amino acids long. The CDR3 bases are TGTGCCAGCAGCCAACGGGACAGGGGCCCATCTCGGTCATACGAGCAGTACTTC. It encodes CASSQRDRGPSRSYEQYF.

This chain joins TRBV20-1 and TRBJ1-5; 8 nucleotides match TRBD1. CDR3 length equals 14 residues. The trim removed 3 bases at V and 6 bases at J, leaving 7 bases unmatched. Germline lookup yields CDR1 DFQATT and CDR2 SNEGSKA (reference sequence). This chain's CDR3 is CSASTPGGRQPQHF. CDR3 coding DNA: TGCAGTGCTAGTACCCCAGGGGGCCGTCAGCCCCAGCATTTT.

V is TRBV28 and J is TRBJ1-3; TRBD1 matches 7 bases. CDR1 and CDR2 from the germline V gene are MDHEN and SYDVKM. The CDR3 sequence is 16 residues long. The V gene end was trimmed by 3 bases and the J gene end by 0 bases; junction bases not matched to a gene: 5. The CDR3 sequence is CASSFLDRDSGNTIYF. DNA of the CDR3: TGTGCCAGCAGTTTCCTCGACAGGGACTCTGGAAACACCATATATTTT. The variable domain in full, with the rest retrieved from reference TRBV28 and TRBJ1-3, is DVKVTQSSRYLVKRTGEKVFLECVQDMDHENMFWYRQDPGLGLRLIYFSYDVKMKEKGDIPEGYSVSREKKERFSLILESASTNQTSMYLCASSFLDRDSGNTIYFGEGSWLTVV.

This chain links TRBV5-5 with TRBJ1-1; 7 nucleotides line up with TRBD1. V shed 4 bases, J shed 2 bases, and the junction held 8 bases outside the gene matches. This CDR3 has 15 amino acids. CDR1 is SGHKS, CDR2 YYEKEE, per germline (reference sequence). CDR3 loop: CASSRTDRSNTEAFF. CDR3 DNA: TGTGCCAGCAGCCGAACGGACAGGTCAAACACTGAAGCTTTCTTT.

The sample holds a few counts of this clone. The rearrangement links TRBV4-1 to TRBJ1-5; no firm D call. V was clipped by 4 bases and J by 7 bases, with 23 bases between them. Looked up from germline, CDR1 is MGHRA and CDR2 is YSYEKL. CDR3 length: 17 residues. The chain's CDR3 is CASSRFYADPLGQPQHF. CDR3 nucleotide sequence: TGCGCCAGCAGCCGATTTTACGCGGACCCGCTAGGGCAGCCCCAGCATTTT.

The chain recombines TRBV5-4 with TRBJ2-3; D not resolved. Trimming took 0 bases from V and 2 from J, leaving 10 bases between them. Per the germline V gene, CDR1 is SGHNT and CDR2 is YYREEE (reference sequence). The CDR3 covers 15 residues. CDR3 nucleotides: TGTGCCAGCAGCTTGGACCCTAGGCCCACAGATACGCAGTATTTT. It is translated as CASSLDPRPTDTQYF.